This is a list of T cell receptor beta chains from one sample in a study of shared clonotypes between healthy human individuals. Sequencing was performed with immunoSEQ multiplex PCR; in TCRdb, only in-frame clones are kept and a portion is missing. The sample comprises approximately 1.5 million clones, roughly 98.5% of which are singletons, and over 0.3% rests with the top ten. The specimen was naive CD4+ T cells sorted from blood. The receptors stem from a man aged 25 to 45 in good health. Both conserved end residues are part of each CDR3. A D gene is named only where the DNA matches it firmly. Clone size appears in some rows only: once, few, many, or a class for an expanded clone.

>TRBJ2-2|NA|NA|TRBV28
TGTGCCAGCTTGGGGACGATGCGGAGGGGGAACACCGGGGAGCTGTTTTTT
CASLGTMRRGNTGELFF
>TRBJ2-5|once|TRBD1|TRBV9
TGTGCCAGCAGCGTAGCGTGGACAGGGGAGACCCAGTACTTC
CASSVAWTGETQYF
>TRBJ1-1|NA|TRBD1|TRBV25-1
TGTGCCAGCAGTGGGGACAGGGAGCATCCTGAAGCTTTCTTT
CASSGDREHPEAFF
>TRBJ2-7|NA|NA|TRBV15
TGTGCCACCAGCAGAGATCTGGGACAAGGCCCTGGGTACGAGCAGTACTTC
CATSRDLGQGPGYEQYF
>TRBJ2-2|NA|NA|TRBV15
TGTGCCACCAGCAGAGTAACAGGGACGAACACCGGGGAGCTGTTTTTT
CATSRVTGTNTGELFF
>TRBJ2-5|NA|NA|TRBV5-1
TGCGCCAGCAGCCCGGCTGGCCGAGAAGAGACCCAGTACTTC
CASSPAGREETQYF
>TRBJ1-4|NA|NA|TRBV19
TGTGCCAGTAGTGGTCCCTGGCAGTCAAGAACTAATGAAAAACTGTTTTTT
CASSGPWQSRTNEKLFF
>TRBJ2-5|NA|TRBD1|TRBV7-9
TGTGCCAGCAGTAATCCGGGACAGGGGGCGCGGGAGACCCAGTACTTC
CASSNPGQGARETQYF
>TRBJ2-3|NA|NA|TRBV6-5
TGTGCCAGCAGTTACATCGGGATTGGCACAGATACGCAGTATTTT
CASSYIGIGTDTQYF
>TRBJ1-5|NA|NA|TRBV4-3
TGCGCCAGCAGCCAAGCCTTTGGTCAGCCCCAGCATTTT
CASSQAFGQPQHF
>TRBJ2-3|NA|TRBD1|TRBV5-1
TGCGCCAGCAGCTTTACCGGGACAGGGTGGCCAGATACGCAGTATTTT
CASSFTGTGWPDTQYF
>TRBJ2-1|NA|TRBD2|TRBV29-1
TGCAGCGTCGAAAAGACTAGCGGAACGTACAATGAGCAGTTCTTC
CSVEKTSGTYNEQFF
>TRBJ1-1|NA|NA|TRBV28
TGTGCCAGCAGTTTAATGAGAGGAAAAACTGAAGCTTTCTTT
CASSLMRGKTEAFF
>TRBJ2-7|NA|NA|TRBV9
TGTGCCAGCAGCGTAGACTCCGGCGGTAACTCCTACGAGCAGTACTTC
CASSVDSGGNSYEQYF
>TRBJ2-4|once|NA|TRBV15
TGTGCCAACAGTTGGGGAGCCAAAAACATTCAGTACTTC
CANSWGAKNIQYF
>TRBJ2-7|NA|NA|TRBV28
TGTGCCAGCAGCTCTTTAGGAAGGGACGAGCAGTACTTC
CASSSLGRDEQYF
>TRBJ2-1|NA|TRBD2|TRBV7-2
TGTGCCAGCAGCTCTCAGCGGGGGTACAATGAGCAGTTCTTC
CASSSQRGYNEQFF
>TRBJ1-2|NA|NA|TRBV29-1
TGCAGCGTCGAGGGTACAGGGAGGGAACGTGGCTACACCTTC
CSVEGTGRERGYTF
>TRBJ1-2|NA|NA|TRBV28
TGTGCCAGCAGTCCCGACAGAGCTACAAGCTATGGCTACACCTTC
CASSPDRATSYGYTF
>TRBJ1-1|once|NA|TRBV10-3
TGTGCCATCAGTGAGGGTCGGATGAACACTGAAGCTTTCTTT
CAISEGRMNTEAFF
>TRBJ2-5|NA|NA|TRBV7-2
TGTGCCAGCAGCCGGCTCCCTTGGGGCCAAGAGACCCAGTACTTC
CASSRLPWGQETQYF
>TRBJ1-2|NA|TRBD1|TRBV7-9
TGTGCCAGCAGCCGGAACGACAGGGCCTATGGCTACACCTTC
CASSRNDRAYGYTF
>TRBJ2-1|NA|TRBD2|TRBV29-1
TGCAGCGTTTCGGGAGGGGAAGTTCCCTACAATGAGCAGTTCTTC
CSVSGGEVPYNEQFF
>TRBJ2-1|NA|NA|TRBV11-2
TGTGCCAGCAGCTTAGATAGTAGGGGGAATGAGCAGTTCTTC
CASSLDSRGNEQFF
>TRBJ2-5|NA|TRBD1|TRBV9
TGTGCCAGCAGCGTAGAACCCTCCAGCAGGGGGGAGACCCAGTACTTC
CASSVEPSSRGETQYF
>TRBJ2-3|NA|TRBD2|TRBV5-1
TGCGCCAGCAGGTCTAGCGGGAGCACTGCGGATACGCAGTATTTT
CASRSSGSTADTQYF
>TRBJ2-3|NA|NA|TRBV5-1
TGCGCCAGCAGCGCCAAAAGTTGGTCTAGCACAGATACGCAGTATTTT
CASSAKSWSSTDTQYF
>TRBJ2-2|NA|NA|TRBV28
TGTGCCAGCAGTTTGCCTTATCACACCGGGGAGCTGTTTTTT
CASSLPYHTGELFF
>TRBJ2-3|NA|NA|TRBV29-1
TGCAGCGGGGGGGCAGATACGCAGTATTTT
CSGGADTQYF
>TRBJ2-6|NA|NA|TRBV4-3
TGCGCCAGCAGCCAAGACCGGGCTGGTGGGGCCAACGTCCTGACTTTC
CASSQDRAGGANVLTF
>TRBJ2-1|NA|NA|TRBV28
TGTGCCAGCAGTCCCGCGGGAATTTACAATGAGCAGTTCTTC
CASSPAGIYNEQFF
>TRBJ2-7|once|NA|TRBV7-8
TGTGCCAGCAGCTTAGTGCGAAACAGCCACGAGCAGTACTTC
CASSLVRNSHEQYF
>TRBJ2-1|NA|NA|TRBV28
TGTGCCAGCAGCCCGCCGTGGCAGAGCTCCTACAATGAGCAGTTCTTC
CASSPPWQSSYNEQFF
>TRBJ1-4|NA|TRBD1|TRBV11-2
TGTGCCAGCAGCTTAAAGGGGGCGGCAACTAATGAAAAACTGTTTTTT
CASSLKGAATNEKLFF
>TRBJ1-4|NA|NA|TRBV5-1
TGCGCCAGCAGCCGGGCAACTAATGAAAAACTGTTTTTT
CASSRATNEKLFF
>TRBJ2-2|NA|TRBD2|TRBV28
TGTGCCAGCGGATTTTCGGGAGGGGCCGACACCGGGGAGCTGTTTTTT
CASGFSGGADTGELFF
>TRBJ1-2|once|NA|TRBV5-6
TGTGCCAGCACTCCCGGGAAGATCTATGGCTACACCTTC
CASTPGKIYGYTF
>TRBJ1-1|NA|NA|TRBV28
TGTGCCAGCAGTTTAGTGGGGGCTATATTGAACACTGAAGCTTTCTTT
CASSLVGAILNTEAFF
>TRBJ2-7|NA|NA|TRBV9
TGTGCCAGCAGCGTAGACCCCTCGAGTAACTCCTACGAGCAGTACTTC
CASSVDPSSNSYEQYF
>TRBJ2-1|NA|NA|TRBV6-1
TGTGCCAGCAGTGAGGTCTACAATGAGCAGTTCTTC
CASSEVYNEQFF
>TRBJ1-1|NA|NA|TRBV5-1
TGCGCCAGCAGCTTAGAACCTACAGGTGGGGGGACTGAAGCTTTCTTT
CASSLEPTGGGTEAFF
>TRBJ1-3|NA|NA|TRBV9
TGTGCCAGCAGCTCCGGCGGGACCGATGGAAACACCATATATTTT
CASSSGGTDGNTIYF
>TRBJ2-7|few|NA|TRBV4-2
TGTGCCAGCAGCCAAACGTCCTACGAGCAGTACTTC
CASSQTSYEQYF
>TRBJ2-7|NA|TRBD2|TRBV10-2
TGCGCCAGCCGATCGTCTGGGACTAGCGACTACGAGCAGTACTTC
CASRSSGTSDYEQYF
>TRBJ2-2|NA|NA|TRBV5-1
TGCGCCAGCAGCTTGGCACGACGAGGGACCGGGGAGCTGTTTTTT
CASSLARRGTGELFF
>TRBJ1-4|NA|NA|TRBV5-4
TGTGCCAGCAGCTCAAGGGCCATTAATGAAAAACTGTTTTTT
CASSSRAINEKLFF
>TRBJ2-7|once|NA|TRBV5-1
TGCGCCAGCAGCACGGAAGGGAACCACGAGCAGTACTTC
CASSTEGNHEQYF
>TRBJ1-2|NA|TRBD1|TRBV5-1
TGCGCCAGCAGCTTGGAGGGCAGGGGGCCAAGCTACACCTTC
CASSLEGRGPSYTF
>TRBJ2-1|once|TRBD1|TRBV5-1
TGCGCCAGCAGCCTGGACAGGGTACTTCGAGAGCAGTTCTTC
CASSLDRVLREQFF
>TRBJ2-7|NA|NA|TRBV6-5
TGTGCCAGCAGTTATGATCATAGCGAAACCTACGAGCAGTACTTC
CASSYDHSETYEQYF
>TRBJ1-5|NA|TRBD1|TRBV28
TGTGCCAGCAGAGGGACAGGACTTAATCAGCCCCAGCATTTT
CASRGTGLNQPQHF
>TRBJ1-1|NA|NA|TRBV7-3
TGTGCCAGCAGCTTAATCCCGTTCGGGGTTTTGAGAACTGAAGCTTTCTTT
CASSLIPFGVLRTEAFF
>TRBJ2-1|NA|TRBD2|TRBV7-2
TGTGCCAGCAGCATTGCTAGCGGGAGCCGTGAGCAGTTCTTC
CASSIASGSREQFF
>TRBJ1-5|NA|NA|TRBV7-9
TGTGCCAGCAGCTCGATGACGAGCAATCAGCCCCAGCATTTT
CASSSMTSNQPQHF